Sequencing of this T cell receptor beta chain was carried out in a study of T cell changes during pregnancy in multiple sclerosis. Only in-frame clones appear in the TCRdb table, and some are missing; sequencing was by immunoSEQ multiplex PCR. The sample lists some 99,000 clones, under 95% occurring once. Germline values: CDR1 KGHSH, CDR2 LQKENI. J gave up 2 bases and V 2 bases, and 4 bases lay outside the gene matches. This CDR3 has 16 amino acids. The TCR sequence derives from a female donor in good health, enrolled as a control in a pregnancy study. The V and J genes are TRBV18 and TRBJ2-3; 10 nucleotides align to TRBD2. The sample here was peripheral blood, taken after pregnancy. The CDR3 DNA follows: TGTGCCAGCTCACCAGTAGCGGGGGGTAACACAGATACGCAGTATTTT. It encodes CASSPVAGGNTDTQYF.